Below, 12 T cell receptor beta chains from the same sample are listed, as sequenced in a study of T-cell reconstitution after alpha-beta-depleted transplantation in children. Preparation of the TCRbeta library was carried out with unique molecular identifiers. TCRdb ran MiXCR on the PCR reads and lists one entry per CDR3 protein. Among approximately 490,000 distinct CDR3 sequences listed, about 10% were seen once. This material consisted of PBMCs, taken before TCRalphabeta/CD19-depleted stem cell transplant. The origin of the receptors is a child under 10 years old with inherited bone marrow failure, due to receive a stem cell transplant.

This clonotype has a handful of counts. V and J are TRBV30 and TRBJ2-7, with D maybe TRBD2 (6 bases). This CDR3 comprises 20 residues. Per the germline V gene, CDR1 is GTSNPN and CDR2 is SVGIG (reference sequence). The V end was cut by 0 bases, the J end by 0 bases, with 27 bases between. CDR3 DNA sequence: TGTGCCTGGAGTGTACGGGGGTTGGATATCCGGGAGTCCCCCTCCTACGAGCAGTACTTC. This encodes CAWSVRGLDIRESPSYEQYF. The variable domain in full, with the rest retrieved from reference TRBV30 and TRBJ2-7, is SQTIHQWPATLVQPVGSPLSLECTVEGTSNPNLYWYRQAAGRGLQLLFYSVGIGQISSEVPQNLSASRPQDRQFILSSKKLLLSDSGFYLCAWSVRGLDIRESPSYEQYFGPGTRLTVT.

This clonotype was detected ten times or more. The genes are TRBV29-1 and TRBJ1-2; the D gene is possibly TRBD1 (5 bases). The germline V and J ends were trimmed by 4 bases and 2 bases, with 11 bases remaining between them. Germline V lookup: CDR1 SQVTM, CDR2 ANQGSEA. This CDR3 comprises 13 residues. The CDR3 is CSVAGRLNYGYTF. DNA of the CDR3: TGCAGCGTTGCAGGGAGGTTAAACTATGGCTACACCTTC.

The V call is TRBV4-3, the J call TRBJ2-7; possibly TRBD2 for D (5 bases). V was pared by 0 bases and J by 4 bases, with 10 bases between. The CDR3 runs 14 residues. The V gene's germline CDR1 is LGHNA and CDR2 YSLEER. The CDR3, as DNA: TGCGCCAGCAGCCAAGATAGTACGGGATACGAGCAGTACTTC. Its translation is CASSQDSTGYEQYF.

This clonotype came up many times. This rearrangement joins TRBV6-5 to TRBJ1-1; D may be TRBD1 (5 bases). Germline CDR1 reads MNHEY; CDR2 reads SVGAGI. CDR3 size: 16 residues. V lost 0 bases and J lost 1, with 12 bases in between. This CDR3 is CASSYSYLGENTEAFF. The CDR3 DNA reads as TGTGCCAGCAGTTACTCTTATTTGGGGGAGAACACTGAAGCTTTCTTT.

This clonotype was observed a few times. V gene TRBV5-4 combines with J gene TRBJ2-1; 12 bases align to TRBD2. V lost 0 bases, J lost 8 bases, and 9 bases stayed unmatched. Per germline, CDR1 SGHNT and CDR2 YYREEE (reference sequence). CDR3 length equals 17 residues. For the CDR3, the DNA is TGTGCCAGCAGCTTGGAACGACTAGCGGGAGTTATAGATGAGCAGTTCTTC. It encodes CASSLERLAGVIDEQFF.

This clonotype was recorded many times. The rearrangement links TRBV6-5 to TRBJ2-7, with 9 nucleotides matching TRBD1. V lost 4 bases and J lost 3; bases outside the gene matches: 4. The CDR3 is 14 residues long. CDR1 MNHEY and CDR2 SVGAGI come from the germline V gene. The CDR3 spells CASSFWTGDYEQYF. Here the CDR3 DNA reads TGTGCCAGCAGTTTCTGGACAGGGGACTACGAGCAGTACTTC.

V usage is TRBV13 and J usage is TRBJ1-2, with 7 positions matching TRBD1. CDR1 and CDR2 (germline): PRHDT, FYEKMQ (reference sequence). The CDR3 loop spans 16 amino acids. V lost 2 bases, J lost 3 bases, and 9 bases stayed unmatched. CDR3: CASSLILRGRDYGYTF. The CDR3 DNA sequence: TGTGCCAGCAGCTTAATCTTAAGGGGGCGCGACTATGGCTACACCTTC.

This clonotype was counted many times. V and J are TRBV6-1 and TRBJ2-3; D possibly corresponds to TRBD1 (5 bases). Germline CDR1 reads MNHNS; CDR2 reads SASEGT. Trimming removed 6 bases from V and 6 bases from J, with 16 bases in between. CDR3 length: 14 residues. CDR3 protein: CASRWGLPTDTQYF. DNA of the CDR3: TGTGCCAGCAGGTGGGGCTTGCCAACCGATACGCAGTATTTT.

This clonotype was recorded many times. The chain links TRBV12-3 or TRBV12-4 to TRBJ2-3; D remains unclear. The CDR3 extends over 15 amino acids. V was cut by 2 bases and J by 0 bases, with 9 bases left in between. The CDR3 sequence is CASSLLAASTDTQYF. In DNA, the CDR3 is TGTGCCAGCAGTTTATTGGCGGCTAGCACAGATACGCAGTATTTT.

This clonotype was detected many times. The chain employs TRBV9 and TRBJ2-7, with 10 bases that match TRBD2. There are 14 residues in the CDR3. The V and J ends lost 0 bases and 3 bases, in that order; junction bases with no gene match: 0. Germline V gene lookup returns CDR1 SGDLS and CDR2 YYNGEE. The CDR3 bases are TGTGCCAGCAGCGTAGGACTAGCGGGCTACGAGCAGTACTTC. Its protein product is CASSVGLAGYEQYF.

This clonotype came up many times. CDR3 in amino acids: CASSIRGTNEKLFF. The DNA of the CDR3 is TGTGCCAGCAGTATCCGGGGGACTAATGAAAAACTGTTTTTT. J is TRBJ1-4 and V is TRBV7-9; maybe TRBD1 (5 bases). CDR3 length: 14 residues. V lost 6 bases and J lost 2, with 10 bases in between. Per the germline V gene, CDR1 is SEHNR and CDR2 is FQNEAQ (reference sequence).

This clonotype was seen a few times. The chain employs TRBV6-5 and TRBJ1-6, with TRBD1 as a possible D gene (5 bases). Germline CDR1 and CDR2: MNHEY and SVGAGI. This CDR3 contains 15 residues. V gave up 4 bases and J gave up 7 bases, with 14 bases separating them. The CDR3 sequence is CASSSRDGWNSPLHF. As DNA, the CDR3 is TGTGCCAGCAGTTCCCGGGACGGTTGGAATTCACCCCTCCACTTT.